This entry lists 20 T cell receptor beta chains sequenced from one sample in a study of CD8 T cells in ankylosing spondylitis. A single record per CDR3 protein comes from TCRdb applying MiXCR to the 5' RACE reads. The table records some 800,000 distinct CDR3 sequences, roughly 10% of them present only once. The antigens of these receptors remain unknown. Whole-study findings and limits: A TCR beta motif of eight or nine highly homologous variants seemed to mark ankylosing spondylitis blood.

The sample was blood, either unsorted or a sorted T cell fraction (not recorded which). All receptors come from a male donor with ankylosing spondylitis.

The sample holds a few counts of this clonotype. The chain recombines TRBV10-1 with TRBJ2-1, with TRBD2 as a possible D gene (6 bases). The germline gives CDR1 WNHNN, CDR2 SYGVQD (reference sequence). This CDR3 is built from 17 residues. Trimming cost V 0 bases and J 0 bases, with 12 bases left between them. The DNA for the CDR3 is TGCGCCAGCAGTGAGTCTGATGCGGGATCCTCCTACAATGAGCAGTTCTTC. Protein sequence: CASSESDAGSSYNEQFF.

There are a few counts of this clonotype. The rearrangement uses TRBV28 and TRBJ1-2; D is uncertain. The length of the CDR3 is 16 residues. CDR1 and CDR2 from the germline V gene are MDHEN and SYDVKM. V was trimmed by 5 bases and J by 0 bases, leaving 16 bases between them. CDR3 region: CASSPIPSPPNYGYTF. CDR3 DNA: TGTGCCAGCAGTCCGATTCCCTCGCCGCCTAACTATGGCTACACCTTC.

This clonotype was picked up a small number of times. The V gene is TRBV4-3, the J gene TRBJ2-3; D might be TRBD1 or TRBD2, each matching 5 bases. The CDR3 is made up of 16 amino acids. Germline CDR1 reads LGHNA; CDR2 reads YSLEER. Trimming took 3 bases from V and 2 from J, leaving 15 bases between them. The CDR3 bases are TGCGCCAGCAGCCAGAATACCGGGACCATCACAGATACGCAGTATTTT. Its translation: CASSQNTGTITDTQYF.

This clonotype was recorded at least ten times. The chain employs TRBV5-1 and TRBJ1-2; D is unresolved. Trimming left V 0 bases short and J 4 bases short, with 7 bases between. This CDR3 comprises 13 residues. Germline assignment: CDR1 SGHRS and CDR2 YFSETQ. The CDR3 region has the DNA TGCGCCAGCAGCTTGGTCTTGGCCTATGGCTACACCTTC. Amino acid sequence: CASSLVLAYGYTF.

This clonotype came up a few times. The rearrangement links TRBV20-1 to TRBJ2-2; D ambiguous. V lost 0 bases and J 1 base, leaving 12 bases between the germline ends. CDR1 and CDR2 (germline): DFQATT, SNEGSKA (reference sequence). There are 16 residues in the CDR3. The CDR3 DNA follows: TGCAGTGCTAGAGATCAATTGGGGTGGAACACCGGGGAGCTGTTTTTT. Protein sequence: CSARDQLGWNTGELFF.

Ten or more counts support this clonotype. The V gene is TRBV20-1, the J gene TRBJ2-7; a possible D gene is TRBD1 (5 bases). This CDR3 has 14 residues. Germline V lookup: CDR1 DFQATT, CDR2 SNEGSKA (reference sequence). Trimming took 0 bases from V and 3 from J, leaving 12 bases between them. Here the CDR3 DNA reads TGCAGTGCTAGAGATCCGAGACAGTTCTACGAGCAGTACTTC. Translating it yields CSARDPRQFYEQYF.

The chain is built from TRBV2 and TRBJ1-1; D is perhaps TRBD1 (6 bases). The germline V and J ends were trimmed by 3 bases and 4 bases, with 15 bases remaining between them. Germline CDR1 reads SNHLY; CDR2 reads FYNNEI. CDR3 length: 15 residues. CDR3 amino acids: CASSDFGGRITEAFF. The CDR3 DNA follows: TGTGCCAGCAGTGATTTTGGGGGCAGAATCACTGAAGCTTTCTTT. Full variable domain (remainder filled in from reference TRBV2 and TRBJ1-1): EPEVTQTPSHQVTQMGQEVILRCVPISNHLYFYWYRQILGQKVEFLVSFYNNEISEKSEIFDDQFSVERPDGSNFTLKIRSTKLEDSAMYFCASSDFGGRITEAFFGQGTRLTVV.

The table lists this clonotype with many counts. This chain connects TRBV29-1 to TRBJ2-7; 9 positions agree with TRBD1. Germline loops: CDR1 SQVTM, CDR2 ANQGSEA. The CDR3 sequence is 14 residues long. Trimming at V came to 7 bases and at J to 3 bases, leaving 10 bases not matched to a gene. In DNA form, the CDR3 reads TGCAGCGGCGGGACAGGGAGTACTTTCTACGAGCAGTACTTC. Its protein product is CSGGTGSTFYEQYF.

The rearrangement uses TRBV5-1 and TRBJ2-7, with D hard to call. In germline, CDR1 is SGHRS, CDR2 YFSETQ. The CDR3 is 15 residues long. The V end lost 5 bases, the J end lost 0 bases, and 15 bases lay between the germline ends. The CDR3 is CASSIGSPSSYEQYF. In DNA, the CDR3 is TGCGCCAGCAGTATTGGTTCGCCTAGCTCCTACGAGCAGTACTTC.

A few counts support this clonotype. The chain uses TRBV7-2 and TRBJ2-5, with D tentatively TRBD1 (7 bases). Trimming left V 5 bases short and J 3 bases short, with 16 bases between. The CDR3 length is 15 residues. Germline V gene sequence: CDR1 SGHTA, CDR2 FQGNSA. CDR3 nucleotide sequence: TGTGCCAGCAGCCTCGCGGGGACAGTAAAAGAGACCCAGTACTTC. Its protein product is CASSLAGTVKETQYF.

Concerning this clonotype itself: A much larger clonotype is one base distant, so this may be a read error. The final CDR3 position lacks the conserved phenylalanine or tryptophan, pointing to a likely read error. V gene TRBV20-1 combines with J gene TRBJ1-2; D ambiguous. V was trimmed by 0 bases and J by 0 bases, leaving 8 bases between them. The CDR3 runs to 14 residues. Germline V gene sequence: CDR1 DFQATT, CDR2 SNEGSKA (reference sequence). CDR3 in amino acids: CSARDAGANYGYTV. The CDR3 DNA sequence: TGCAGTGCTAGAGATGCAGGAGCTAACTATGGCTACACCGTC.

Ten or more counts support this clonotype. In nucleotides, the CDR3 is TGCGCCAGCAGTCGACTAACAGGGGATGGTGGCTACACCTTC. Translation: CASSRLTGDGGYTF. The gene calls are TRBV4-3 and TRBJ1-2, with 7 bases lining up with TRBD1. Trimming cost V 6 bases and J 7 bases; bases outside gene matches: 11. This CDR3 comprises 14 residues. Germline values: CDR1 LGHNA, CDR2 YSLEER.

There are many counts of this clonotype. This rearrangement joins TRBV12-5 to TRBJ2-3; D not resolved. The CDR3 has 13 amino acids. Germline V gives CDR1 LGHNT, CDR2 FRNRAP. V lost 1 base and J lost 1, with 3 bases in between. The CDR3 is CASGLGGTDTQYF. Written as DNA, the CDR3 is TGTGCTAGTGGTTTGGGAGGCACAGATACGCAGTATTTT. Using reference TRBV12-5 and TRBJ2-3 for the parts outside the CDR3, the full variable domain is DARVTQTPRHKVTEMGQEVTMRCQPILGHNTVFWYRQTMMQGLELLAYFRNRAPLDDSGMPKDRFSAEMPDATLATLKIQPSEPRDSAVYFCASGLGGTDTQYFGPGTRLTVL.

This clonotype has more than one count but fewer than ten. The chain is built from TRBV5-1 and TRBJ2-2; TRBD2 aligns across 13 bases. This CDR3 region has 16 residues. Per the germline V gene, CDR1 is SGHRS and CDR2 is YFSETQ. The trim removed 2 bases at V and 6 bases at J, leaving 4 bases unmatched. The CDR3 region is CASSFLGLAGAGELFF. DNA of the CDR3: TGCGCCAGCAGCTTCTTAGGACTAGCGGGAGCCGGGGAGCTGTTTTTT.

The chain joins TRBV20-1 to TRBJ2-3; D might be TRBD2 (7 bases). CDR1 is DFQATT, CDR2 SNEGSKA, per germline (reference sequence). The CDR3 is 14 amino acids. Trimming took 4 bases from V and 2 from J, leaving 13 bases between them. CDR3 in amino acids: CSAIRGADTDTQYF. The CDR3 nucleotides are TGCAGTGCTATCCGGGGGGCTGACACAGATACGCAGTATTTT.

This clonotype came up many times. The chain has TRBV7-2 and TRBJ1-6; 9 nucleotides line up with TRBD1. CDR3 length: 15 residues. V lost 5 bases to trimming and J lost 10 bases; unmatched junction nucleotides: 9. The germline V gene has CDR1 SGHTA and CDR2 FQGNSA. The CDR3 sequence: CASSPRQGGQSPLHF. The CDR3, as DNA: TGTGCCAGCAGCCCTCGACAGGGGGGCCAATCACCCCTCCACTTT.

This clonotype turned up a few times. The chain uses TRBV11-2 and TRBJ1-2; a weak D match, TRBD1 (5 bases). Germline V gene sequence: CDR1 SGHAT, CDR2 FQNNGV. This CDR3 contains 14 residues. Trimming shortened V by 4 bases and J by 5 bases, and 14 bases separated the two germline ends. DNA for the CDR3: TGTGCCAGCAGCTCGCCCCGGGGCGGATATGGCTACACCTTC. This gives the protein CASSSPRGGYGYTF.

This clonotype was counted between two and nine times. The gene calls are TRBV6-2 or TRBV6-3 and TRBJ1-6; no definite D call. This CDR3 contains 16 residues. CDR1 is MNHEY and CDR2 is SVGEGT in the germline V gene. V was clipped by 2 bases and J by 7 bases, with 15 bases between them. CDR3 sequence reads: CASSYGDSLLNSPLHF. The CDR3 DNA reads TGTGCCAGCAGTTACGGAGACTCCCTATTGAATTCACCCCTCCACTTT.

This clonotype has a count of ten or more. The chain couples TRBV29-1 to TRBJ2-1, with a possible D match to TRBD2 (6 bases). CDR3 length: 14 amino acids. Trimming stripped 6 bases from V and 2 bases from J, with 14 bases between. Per the germline V gene, CDR1 is SQVTM and CDR2 is ANQGSEA. The CDR3 coding sequence is TGCAGCGTAGCGGCCCAGCGGGCCTACAATGAGCAGTTCTTC. Translating gives CSVAAQRAYNEQFF.

This clonotype was detected only a few times. The CDR3: CASSLATWTGAANVLTF. As DNA, the CDR3 is TGCGCCAGCAGCTTGGCCACGTGGACGGGAGCGGCCAACGTCCTGACTTTC. This chain joins TRBV5-1 and TRBJ2-6; a possible D gene is TRBD2 (6 bases). Germline CDR1 and CDR2: SGHRS and YFSETQ. Trimming stripped 0 bases from V and 6 bases from J, with 16 bases between. The CDR3 is made up of 17 amino acids.